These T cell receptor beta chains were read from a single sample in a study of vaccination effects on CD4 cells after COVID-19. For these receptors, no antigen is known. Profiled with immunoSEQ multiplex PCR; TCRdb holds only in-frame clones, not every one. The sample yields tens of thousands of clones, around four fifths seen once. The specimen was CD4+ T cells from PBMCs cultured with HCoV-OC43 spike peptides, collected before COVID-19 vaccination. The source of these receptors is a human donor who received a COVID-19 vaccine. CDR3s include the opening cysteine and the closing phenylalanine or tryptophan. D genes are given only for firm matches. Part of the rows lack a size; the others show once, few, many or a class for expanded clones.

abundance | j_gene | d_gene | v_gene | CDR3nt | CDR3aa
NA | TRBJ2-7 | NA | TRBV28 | TGTGCCAGCAGTTCCCCGGGATTGACCCCCGAGCAGTACTTC | CASSSPGLTPEQYF
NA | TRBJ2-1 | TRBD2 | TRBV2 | TGTGCCAGCATCCGAAAAGTAGGAGGACTAGGGTTAGGTGAGCAGTTCTTC | CASIRKVGGLGLGEQFF
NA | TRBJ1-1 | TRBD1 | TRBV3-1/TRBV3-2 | TGTGCCAGCAGCCAGAACAGGGGGCTAAAGACTGAAGCTTTCTTT | CASSQNRGLKTEAFF
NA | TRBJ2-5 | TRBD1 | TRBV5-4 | TGTGCCAGCAGCTTGGGCACGGGACAGGGGCAAGAGACCCAGTACTTC | CASSLGTGQGQETQYF
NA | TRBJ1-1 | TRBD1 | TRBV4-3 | TGCGCCAGCAGCCCCGGACAGGGGGACACTGAAGCTTTCTTT | CASSPGQGDTEAFF
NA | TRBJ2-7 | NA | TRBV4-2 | TGTGCCAGCAGCCAAGATTTAGGCAGGGGGGAATACGAGCAGTACTTC | CASSQDLGRGEYEQYF
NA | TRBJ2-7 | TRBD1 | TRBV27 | TGTGCCAGCAGTTTATCGGGGACAGGCTCCTACGAGCAGTACTTC | CASSLSGTGSYEQYF
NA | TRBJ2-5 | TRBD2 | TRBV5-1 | TGCGCCAGCAGCTTAAGCGGGAGTGCGTACCAAGAGACCCAGTACTTC | CASSLSGSAYQETQYF
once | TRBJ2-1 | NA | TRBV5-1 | TGCGCCAGCAGCTTGGCCGGGGCCCTGAGCTACAATGAGCAGTTCTTC | CASSLAGALSYNEQFF
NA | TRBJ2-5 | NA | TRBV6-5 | TGTGCCAGCAGTCCTAGTGGGGGGGCGCAAGAGACCCAGTACTTC | CASSPSGGAQETQYF
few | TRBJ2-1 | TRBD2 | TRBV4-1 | TGCGCCAGCAGCCTACCGGGACTAGCGGGAAACAATGAGCAGTTCTTC | CASSLPGLAGNNEQFF
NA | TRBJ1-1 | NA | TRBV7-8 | TGTGCCAGCAGCTTAGGGGTGTTGCTCCATGGAAACACTGAAGCTTTCTTT | CASSLGVLLHGNTEAFF
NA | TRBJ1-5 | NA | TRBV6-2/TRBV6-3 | TGTGCCAGCAGTTACGTTCGGAGCAATCAGCCCCAGCATTTT | CASSYVRSNQPQHF
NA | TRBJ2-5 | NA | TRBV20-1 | TGCAGCGGGGGGCAGGGAAAGACCCAGTACTTC | CSGGQGKTQYF
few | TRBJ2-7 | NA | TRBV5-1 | TGCGCCAGCAGCCCCGGGACTCCATCCTACGAGCAGTACTTC | CASSPGTPSYEQYF
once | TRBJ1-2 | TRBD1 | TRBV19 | TGTGCCAGTACCCCAAAGTCCGGGACAGGGGGCGGCTATGGCTACACCTTC | CASTPKSGTGGGYGYTF
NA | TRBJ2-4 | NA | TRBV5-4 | TGTGCCAGCAGCTCACAGGGAGCCAAAAACATTCAGTACTTC | CASSSQGAKNIQYF
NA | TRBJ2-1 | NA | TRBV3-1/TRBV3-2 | TGTGCCAGCAGCCAACAGAACTACAATGAGCAGTTCTTC | CASSQQNYNEQFF
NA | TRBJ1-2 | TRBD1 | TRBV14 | TGTGCCAGCAGCCGGGACAGCTATTATGGCTACACCTTC | CASSRDSYYGYTF
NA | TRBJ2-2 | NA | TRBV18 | TGTGCCAGCTGTGCAACCAGGGTGACCGGGGAGCTGTTTTTT | CASCATRVTGELFF
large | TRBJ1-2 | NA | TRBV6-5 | TGTGCCAGCAGGGATCACTATGGCTACACCTTC | CASRDHYGYTF
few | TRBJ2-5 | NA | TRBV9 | TGTGCCAGCAGCGTAGAGTCGGAAGAGACCCAGTACTTC | CASSVESEETQYF
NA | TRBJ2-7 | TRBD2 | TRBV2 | TGTGCCAGCAGTGAGGGACTAGCGGGATTGTGGGAGCAGTACTTC | CASSEGLAGLWEQYF
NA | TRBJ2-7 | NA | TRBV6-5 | TGTGCCAGCAGGAAAAACTACGAGCAGTACTTC | CASRKNYEQYF
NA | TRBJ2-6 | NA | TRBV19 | TGTGCCACTCACAACTCTGGGGCCAACGTCCTGACTTTC | CATHNSGANVLTF
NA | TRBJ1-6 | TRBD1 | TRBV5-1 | TGCGCCAGCAGCTTCGGGGACAGGGCGGGTACTTCACCCCTCCACTTT | CASSFGDRAGTSPLHF
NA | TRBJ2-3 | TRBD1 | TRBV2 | TGTGCCAGCAAAGACAGGGCCAGCACAGATACGCAGTATTTT | CASKDRASTDTQYF
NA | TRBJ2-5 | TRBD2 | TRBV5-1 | TGCGCCAGCAGCTTGGCCGCGCCAGCGGGAGTAAAAGAGACCCAGTACTTC | CASSLAAPAGVKETQYF
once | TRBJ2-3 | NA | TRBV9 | TGTGCCAGCAGCGTGGGGCAGTCCACAGATACGCAGTATTTT | CASSVGQSTDTQYF
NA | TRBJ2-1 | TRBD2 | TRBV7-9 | TGTGCCAGCAGCCAGATCTTAGCGGGAGTGGGCAATGAGCAGTTCTTC | CASSQILAGVGNEQFF
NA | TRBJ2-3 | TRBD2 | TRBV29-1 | TGCAGCGTAAAGGGACTAGCGGGAAAGACAGATACGCAGTATTTT | CSVKGLAGKTDTQYF
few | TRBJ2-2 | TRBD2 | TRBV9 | TGTGCCAGCAGCCGAGCGGGAGAGGTCACCGGGGAGCTGTTTTTT | CASSRAGEVTGELFF
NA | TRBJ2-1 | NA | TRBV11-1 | TGTGCCAGCAGCCCGCGTGTGGGTAGCAGAAATGAGCAGTTCTTC | CASSPRVGSRNEQFF
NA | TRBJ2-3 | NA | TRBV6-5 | TGTGCCAGCAAAGAACCCACAGATACGCAGTATTTT | CASKEPTDTQYF
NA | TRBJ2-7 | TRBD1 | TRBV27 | TGTGCCAGCAGTTTTCCTACAGGGGGCGGAAAAGACGAGCAGTACTTC | CASSFPTGGGKDEQYF
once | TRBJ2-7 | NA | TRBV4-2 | TGTGCCAGCAGCCAGCGGGTACGTACCTACGAGCAGTACTTC | CASSQRVRTYEQYF
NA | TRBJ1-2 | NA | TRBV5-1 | TGCGCCAGCAGCTTGGACGGAGCTAACTATGGCTACACCTTC | CASSLDGANYGYTF
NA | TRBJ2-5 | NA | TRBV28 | TGTGCCAGCAGTTTAGGCCGCATAGAGACCCAGTACTTC | CASSLGRIETQYF
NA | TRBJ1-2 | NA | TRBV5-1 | TGCGCCAGCAGCTCGGGACTGGGGATCTACACCTTC | CASSSGLGIYTF
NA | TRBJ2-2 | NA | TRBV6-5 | TGTGCCAGCAGTTATAGTTGGGTTACCGGGGAGCTGTTTTTT | CASSYSWVTGELFF
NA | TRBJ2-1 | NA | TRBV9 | TGTGCCAGCAGCGTAGCGGGGTCCGATTACAATGAGCAGTTCTTC | CASSVAGSDYNEQFF
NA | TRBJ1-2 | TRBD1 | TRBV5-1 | TGCGCCAGCAGCACGGGACAGGCCATCTATGGCTACACCTTC | CASSTGQAIYGYTF
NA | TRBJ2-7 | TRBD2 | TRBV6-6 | TGTGCCAGCAGTTACGGACTAGCGGGGGGCACCTACGAGCAGTACTTC | CASSYGLAGGTYEQYF
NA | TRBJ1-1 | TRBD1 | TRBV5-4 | TGTGCCAGCAGCTCCCGGGACAGGGGTTTAGAAGCTTTCTTT | CASSSRDRGLEAFF
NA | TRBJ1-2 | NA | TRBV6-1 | TGTGCCAGCAGTGAAAGGCCCCGGGACGGCTTCGCCTACACCTTC | CASSERPRDGFAYTF
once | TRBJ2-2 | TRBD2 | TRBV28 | TGTGCCAGCAGACCTAGCGGGGGGACCGGGGAGCTGTTTTTT | CASRPSGGTGELFF
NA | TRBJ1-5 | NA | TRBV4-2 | TGTGCCAGCAGCCAAGCGGGCAGGGGAGGAGGCGAGCCCCAGCATTTT | CASSQAGRGGGEPQHF
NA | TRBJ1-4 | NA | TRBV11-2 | TGTGCCAGCAGCTTAGGTCCACGTGATGAAAAACTGTTTTTT | CASSLGPRDEKLFF